The 3 T cell receptor beta chains listed next were all sequenced from one sample in a study of cytomegalovirus exposure and HLA in healthy donors. PCR primers comprised 60 Vbeta and 13 Jbeta primers. Assay: immunoSEQ multiplex PCR; the TCRdb copy retains only in-frame clones and omits some. The data contain about 110,000 clones, 74% of them singletons. What was sequenced was PBMCs. All receptors derive from a man aged 45 to 65 in good health and CMV-seropositive.

The chain recombines TRBV6-1 with TRBJ1-3; 7 bases are shared with TRBD1. V lost 5 bases, J lost 1 base, and 5 bases stayed unmatched. This CDR3 has 15 amino acids. The V gene's germline CDR1 is MNHNS and CDR2 SASEGT. CDR3 sequence (DNA): TGTGCCAGCAGTAGGGACAGCCTATCTGGAAACACCATATATTTT. Its protein is CASSRDSLSGNTIYF.

The chain's CDR3 is CASSSLTGALGFF. CDR3 coding DNA: TGTGCCAGCAGTAGCCTCACAGGAGCTCTAGGATTCTTC. The rearrangement uses TRBV27 and TRBJ2-1, with TRBD1 as a possible D gene (5 bases). From germline, CDR1 is MNHEY and CDR2 SMNVEV (reference sequence). The CDR3 is made up of 13 amino acids. Trimming stripped 5 bases from V and 16 bases from J, with 21 bases between.

With respect to this clone: The identical CDR3 is also encoded by other nucleotide sequences in the sample. The chain employs TRBV10-3 and TRBJ1-1, with D perhaps TRBD1 (6 bases). This CDR3 is 13 amino acids long. CDR1 ENHRY and CDR2 SYGVKD come from the germline V gene. V shed 4 bases and J shed 1 base, with 7 bases lying between them. CDR3 residues: CAISVQGNTEAFF. Written as DNA, the CDR3 is TGTGCCATCAGTGTACAGGGGAACACTGAAGCTTTCTTT.